This TCR beta chain is from a study of shared clonotypes between healthy human individuals. The protocol was immunoSEQ multiplex PCR, while the TCRdb copy is restricted to in-frame clones and leaves out a portion. The table lists about 700,000 clones, 74% of them singletons, with roughly 1.7% in the top ten. In its sample, this clone was seen once. CDR1 and CDR2 (germline): SGHAT, FQNNGV. CDR3 length equals 12 residues. The TCR originated in a woman under 40 in good health. What was sequenced was memory CD4+ T cells sorted from blood. Stated subset: CD45RA-negative fraction. The chain couples TRBV11-2 to TRBJ2-4; D call uncertain. Judging by the DNA end, TRBJ2-5 fits better; the J call may be wrong. The CDR3 nucleotides read TGTGCCAGCAAACCTGGTGGGCCGACCCAGTACTTC. This codes for CASKPGGPTQYF.